This T cell receptor (beta chain) was documented in a study of control samples from healthy donors and cancer patients. Measured with immunoSEQ multiplex PCR; TCRdb has only the in-frame clones, and not every one. This table holds tens of thousands of clones, roughly 83% found once. Trimming removed 3 bases from V and 7 bases from J; junction bases left unmatched: 6. The CDR3 consists of 15 residues. Germline V gives CDR1 SGHVS, CDR2 FNYEAQ. The TCR sequence derives from a man aged 55 to 70 in good health. The genes are TRBV7-6 and TRBJ2-1; 10 bases fit TRBD2. Sequencing was done on a sample of blood. CDR3 sequence: CASSFGKRGGNEQFF. CDR3 DNA sequence: TGTGCCAGCAGCTTTGGAAAGCGGGGGGGGAATGAGCAGTTCTTC. The full variable domain, completed using reference TRBV7-6 and TRBJ2-1, is GAGVSQSPRYKVTKRGQDVALRCDPISGHVSLYWYRQALGQGPEFLTYFNYEAQQDKSGLPNDRFSAERPEGSISTLTIQRTEQRDSAMYRCASSFGKRGGNEQFFGPGTRLTVL.